The 25 T cell receptor beta chains below come from one sample, sequenced in a study of cytomegalovirus exposure and HLA in healthy donors. Primers for the PCR totalled 60 Vbeta and 13 Jbeta. Sequencing used immunoSEQ multiplex PCR; TCRdb keeps in-frame clones, though not all of them. The table shows 130,000 to 150,000 clones, with roughly 79% occurring only once. The sample consisted of PBMCs. These receptors were taken from a woman in her 30s in good health and CMV-seronegative.

The V and J genes are TRBV5-1 and TRBJ2-5; a weak D match, TRBD2 (6 bases). This CDR3 has 14 amino acids. The germline V gene encodes CDR1 SGHRS and CDR2 YFSETQ. Trimming stripped 4 bases from V and 5 bases from J, with 15 bases between. CDR3 region: CASSTEGLAETQYF. The CDR3 DNA is TGCGCCAGCAGCACCGAAGGGCTAGCGGAGACCCAGTACTTC. Full variable domain (missing parts from reference TRBV5-1 and TRBJ2-5): KAGVTQTPRYLIKTRGQQVTLSCSPISGHRSVSWYQQTPGQGLQFLFEYFSETQRNKGNFPGRFSGRQFSNSRSEMNVSTLELGDSALYLCASSTEGLAETQYFGPGTRLLVL.

V and J are TRBV9 and TRBJ2-5; 13 positions match TRBD2. The trim removed 0 bases at V and 5 bases at J, leaving 7 bases unmatched. Germline loops: CDR1 SGDLS, CDR2 YYNGEE. CDR3 length: 17 residues. This CDR3 reads CASSVGTSGGAGETQYF. For the CDR3, the DNA is TGTGCCAGCAGCGTAGGAACTAGCGGGGGGGCAGGGGAGACCCAGTACTTC.

This clone was observed once. This chain uses TRBV4-2 with TRBJ2-3; 15 bases align to TRBD2. The CDR3 is made up of 15 amino acids. CDR1 is LGHNA, CDR2 YNFKEQ, per germline. After removal of 3 bases from V and 6 bases from J, the junction contained 1 base not matched to a gene. CDR3 DNA sequence: TGTGCCAGCAGCCAGGGGACTAGCGGGGGGGATACGCAGTATTTT. Its translation: CASSQGTSGGDTQYF.

The rearrangement uses TRBV6-1 and TRBJ2-3, with D unresolved. The V end lost 7 bases, the J end lost 0 bases, and 5 bases lay between the germline ends. The CDR3 sequence is 12 residues long. Germline CDR1 reads MNHNS; CDR2 reads SASEGT. CDR3 sequence: CASTYSTDTQYF. Written as DNA, the CDR3 is TGTGCCAGCACCTACAGCACAGATACGCAGTATTTT.

Concerning this clone: The junction departs from germline at one end; a sequencing error may be responsible. This chain links TRBV5-4 with TRBJ1-2; 12 bases map to TRBD1. Germline loops: CDR1 SGHNT, CDR2 YYREEE (reference sequence). This CDR3 region has 14 residues. CDR3 region: CASGASRDRGQVNF. CDR3 DNA: TGTGCCAGCGGGGCGTCCCGGGACAGGGGGCAGGTTAATTTC.

The CDR3 nucleotides read TGTGCCAGCAGCCAGGGACAGGGGGTGAACACTGAAGCTTTCTTT. Its protein is CASSQGQGVNTEAFF. The chain employs TRBV4-2 and TRBJ1-1; the match to TRBD1 covers 11 bases. CDR3 length: 15 residues. Unmatched junction bases numbered 0, after V lost 3 bases and J lost 0 bases. The germline gives CDR1 LGHNA, CDR2 YNFKEQ.

This clone was observed a handful of times. CDR3 amino acids: CASSLGAGTAPNEQFF. The CDR3 DNA reads TGTGCCAGCAGCTTAGGGGCCGGGACAGCACCCAATGAGCAGTTCTTC. The V call is TRBV11-2, the J call TRBJ2-1; 7 bases map to TRBD1. In germline, CDR1 is SGHAT, CDR2 FQNNGV. V trimming: 1 base; J trimming: 6 bases; junction bases outside the gene matches: 9. The CDR3 runs 16 residues.

This chain uses TRBV6-1 with TRBJ2-2; TRBD1 matches 8 bases. Per germline, CDR1 MNHNS and CDR2 SASEGT. Unmatched junction bases numbered 9, after V lost 4 bases and J lost 2 bases. The CDR3 covers 17 residues. The CDR3 here is CASSAALQGANTGELFF. CDR3 in DNA: TGTGCCAGCAGTGCGGCCCTCCAGGGGGCAAACACCGGGGAGCTGTTTTTT.

This clone was seen once. This sequence joins TRBV11-3 and TRBJ1-1, with D hard to call. V dropped 0 bases and J dropped 8 bases, with 10 bases sitting between them. This CDR3 contains 13 residues. Germline-derived CDR1 and CDR2 are SGHNT and YENEEA. CDR3 in DNA: TGTGCCAGCAGCTTAGAGGCAGGCTTAGAAGCTTTCTTT. Amino acids: CASSLEAGLEAFF.

J is TRBJ1-1 and V is TRBV5-4; no definite D call. The V gene's germline CDR1 is SGHNT and CDR2 YYREEE (reference sequence). Trimming removed 0 bases at V and 8 bases at J, with 17 bases between. This CDR3 contains 15 residues. CDR3 bases: TGTGCCAGCAGCTTGGGCTGGCAATCCCCGGGAGAAGCTTTCTTT. It codes for CASSLGWQSPGEAFF.

The chain joins TRBV7-2 to TRBJ2-2, with 8 bases aligning to TRBD2. With V trimmed by 5 bases and J by 4 bases, 12 bases remained unmatched. The CDR3 covers 17 residues. CDR1 SGHTA and CDR2 FQGNSA come from the germline V gene. The CDR3 coding sequence is TGTGCCAGCAGCCAAGCGGGGCTAGCGGGCGGCACCGGGGAGCTGTTTTTT. Amino acid sequence: CASSQAGLAGGTGELFF.

The rearrangement links TRBV7-8 to TRBJ2-2; tentative D call: TRBD1 (5 bases). The CDR3 consists of 17 residues. V was pared by 0 bases and J by 1 base, with 12 bases between. Looked up from germline, CDR1 is SGHVS and CDR2 is FQNEAQ. CDR3 DNA: TGTGCCAGCAGCTTAGCCCCCCTGACAGTGAACACCGGGGAGCTGTTTTTT. Translation: CASSLAPLTVNTGELFF.

The chain couples TRBV5-1 to TRBJ2-5; no reliable D call. CDR3 length: 16 amino acids. Germline loops: CDR1 SGHRS, CDR2 YFSETQ. The ends were cut back, 0 bases at V and 5 bases at J, with 17 bases in the middle. The CDR3 spells CASSLVPFLSRETQYF. The CDR3, as DNA: TGCGCCAGCAGCTTGGTCCCATTTTTGTCCCGGGAGACCCAGTACTTC.

This rearrangement joins TRBV6-5 to TRBJ1-2, with 9 bases fitting TRBD1. The CDR3 has 13 amino acids. In germline, CDR1 is MNHEY, CDR2 SVGAGI. The J segment lost 8 bases and the V segment lost 6 bases, leaving 7 bases of the junction unmatched. CDR3 loop: CASSQTGGKGYTF. The CDR3 nucleotides read TGTGCCAGCAGCCAGACAGGGGGAAAGGGCTACACCTTC.

The chain couples TRBV9 to TRBJ2-1; 12 bases map to TRBD2. Looked up from germline, CDR1 is SGDLS and CDR2 is YYNGEE. V shed 4 bases and J 2 bases; nucleotides not matched to a gene: 7. The length of the CDR3 is 17 residues. CDR3 region: CASSTRLAGAAYNEQFF. CDR3 nucleotide sequence: TGTGCCAGCAGCACCCGACTAGCGGGGGCCGCCTACAATGAGCAGTTCTTC.

This chain joins TRBV9 and TRBJ1-2, with 8 bases aligning to TRBD1. The CDR3 covers 14 residues. CDR1 and CDR2 from the germline V gene are SGDLS and YYNGEE. The V segment lost 2 bases and the J segment 5 bases; nucleotides outside the gene matches: 5. CDR3 protein: CASSVADRVYGYTF. CDR3 sequence (DNA): TGTGCCAGCAGCGTTGCGGACAGGGTGTATGGCTACACCTTC.

This chain joins TRBV18 and TRBJ1-5; 7 nucleotides match TRBD1. V dropped 4 bases and J dropped 0; count of bases not matched to a gene: 3. Germline CDR1 reads KGHSH; CDR2 reads LQKENI. The CDR3 runs 15 residues. CDR3 DNA sequence: TGTGCCAGCTCACTTGGGACAGATAGCAATCAGCCCCAGCATTTT. Translated: CASSLGTDSNQPQHF.

The chain uses TRBV6-5 and TRBJ1-2, with D tentatively TRBD1 (5 bases). The CDR3 loop spans 13 amino acids. V was pared by 5 bases and J by 6 bases, with 13 bases between. Germline CDR1 is MNHEY and CDR2 is SVGAGI. CDR3 residues: CASSPQGINGYTF. DNA for the CDR3: TGTGCCAGCAGTCCCCAGGGAATCAATGGCTACACCTTC.

This rearrangement joins TRBV29-1 to TRBJ1-2; TRBD1 is a possible D gene (6 bases). This CDR3 spans 13 amino acids. Germline V gene lookup returns CDR1 SQVTM and CDR2 ANQGSEA. V lost 0 bases to trimming and J lost 2 bases, with 7 bases between them. CDR3 in amino acids: CSVEDRGNYGYTF. For the CDR3, the DNA is TGCAGCGTTGAAGATAGGGGGAACTATGGCTACACCTTC.

V is TRBV6-7 and J is TRBJ2-7; D is uncertain. TRBV6-7 is identified as an open reading frame with a role that is uncertain. CDR3 length equals 12 residues. Trimming left V 1 base short and J 5 bases short, with 6 bases between. The chain's CDR3 is CASSYWLDEQYF. The CDR3 nucleotides read TGTGCCAGCAGTTACTGGCTGGACGAGCAGTACTTC.

J is TRBJ1-1 and V is TRBV19; 8 nucleotides line up with TRBD1. CDR1 is LNHDA and CDR2 is SQIVND in the germline V gene (reference sequence). This CDR3 comprises 15 residues. The trim removed 5 bases at V and 2 bases at J, leaving 7 bases unmatched. The CDR3 DNA is TGTGCCAGTAGTTCCCGGACAGGGATTAACACTGAAGCTTTCTTT. This encodes CASSSRTGINTEAFF.

The chain is built from TRBV7-8 and TRBJ1-2, with a possible D match to TRBD1 (5 bases). Germline CDR1 SGHVS, CDR2 FQNEAQ. V was pared by 3 bases and J by 0 bases, with 17 bases between. This CDR3 has 17 amino acids. The CDR3 DNA reads as TGTGCCAGCAGCTTGAACCGACAGTCCCCAACTAACTATGGCTACACCTTC. It translates to CASSLNRQSPTNYGYTF. Supplemented by reference TRBV7-8 and TRBJ1-2, the full variable domain reads GAGVSQSPRYKVAKRGQDVALRCDPISGHVSLFWYQQALGQGPEFLTYFQNEAQLDKSGLPSDRFFAERPEGSVSTLKIQRTQQEDSAVYLCASSLNRQSPTNYGYTFGSGTRLTVV.

This clone has more than one count but fewer than ten. V gene TRBV5-4 combines with J gene TRBJ2-6; D remains ambiguous. With 3 bases removed from V and 0 bases from J, the gap between germline ends came to 16 bases. Germline values: CDR1 SGHNT, CDR2 YYREEE (reference sequence). The CDR3 extends over 18 amino acids. As DNA, the CDR3 is TGTGCCAGCAGCTCCCCCCGAGGCGGAAGCTCTGGGGCCAACGTCCTGACTTTC. It specifies CASSSPRGGSSGANVLTF.

The chain has TRBV6-6 and TRBJ1-1; D is possibly TRBD1 (6 bases). V gave up 2 bases and J gave up 2 bases, with 9 bases separating them. The CDR3 spans 14 residues. Germline V gives CDR1 MNHNY, CDR2 SVGAGI (reference sequence). The CDR3 DNA is TGTGCCAGCAGTTACCCGACAGGAAACACTGAAGCTTTCTTT. Protein: CASSYPTGNTEAFF.

The chain employs TRBV7-6 and TRBJ2-6, with 9 bases identical to TRBD1. CDR3 length: 17 residues. V shed 1 base and J 3 bases; nucleotides not matched to a gene: 4. Germline V gives CDR1 SGHVS, CDR2 FNYEAQ. The CDR3 DNA follows: TGTGCCAGCAGCTTAGTGGGACAGGGTTTTGGGGCCAACGTCCTGACTTTC. It is translated as CASSLVGQGFGANVLTF.